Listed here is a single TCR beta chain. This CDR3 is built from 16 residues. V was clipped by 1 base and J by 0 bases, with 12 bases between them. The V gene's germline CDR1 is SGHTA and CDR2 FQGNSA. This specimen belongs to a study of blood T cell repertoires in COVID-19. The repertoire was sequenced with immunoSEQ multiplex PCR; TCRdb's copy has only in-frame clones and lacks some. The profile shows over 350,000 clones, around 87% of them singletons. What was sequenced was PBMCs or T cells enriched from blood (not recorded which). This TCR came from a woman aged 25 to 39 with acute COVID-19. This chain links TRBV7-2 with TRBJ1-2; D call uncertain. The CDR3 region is CASSLVVLLANYGYTF. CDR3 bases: TGTGCCAGCAGCTTAGTAGTCTTGCTAGCTAACTATGGCTACACCTTC. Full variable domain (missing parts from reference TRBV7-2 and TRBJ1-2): GAGVSQSPSNKVTEKGKDVELRCDPISGHTALYWYRQSLGQGLEFLIYFQGNSAPDKSGLPSDRFSAERTGGSVSTLTIQRTQQEDSAVYLCASSLVVLLANYGYTFGSGTRLTVV.